Below are 3 T cell receptor beta chains sequenced from a single sample in a study of human T cells and chemical hapten exposure. Time point given: patch test 1, 2 weeks after DPC sensitization. As to treatment: therapeutic diphenylcyclopropenone sensitization with weekly scalp DPC. TCRdb re-called the RACE reads through MiXCR, storing one row per CDR3 protein. The table includes 150,000 to 200,000 distinct CDR3 sequences, about 14% detected once. The sample was whole blood, taken in connection with sensitization to the hapten diphenylcyclopropenone (DPC). The source of these receptors is a woman aged 25 to 39 with alopecia areata. Some clones in this sample may be carry-over from other donors' samples.

The genes are TRBV29-1 and TRBJ1-2, with no clear D. V dropped 2 bases and J dropped 2 bases, with 9 bases sitting between them. The CDR3 is 13 residues long. Germline assignment: CDR1 SQVTM and CDR2 ANQGSEA. The DNA for the CDR3 is TGCAGCGTTGAAAACGTAGGGAACTATGGCTACACCTTC. Translation gives CSVENVGNYGYTF.

This clonotype was picked up many times. The chain employs TRBV7-9 and TRBJ1-3; D ambiguous. The CDR3 runs to 13 residues. Germline V gene lookup returns CDR1 SEHNR and CDR2 FQNEAQ (reference sequence). V was pared by 10 bases and J by 3 bases, with 13 bases between. The CDR3 region has the DNA TGTGCCACCCGAACGTCGAATGGAAACACCATATATTTT. The encoded protein is CATRTSNGNTIYF.

This clonotype was seen only a few times. V is TRBV6-1 and J is TRBJ2-2, with 9 bases that match TRBD1. The CDR3 covers 17 residues. J lost 4 bases, V lost 2 bases, and 8 bases had no gene match. CDR1 and CDR2 from the germline V gene are MNHNS and SASEGT. The CDR3 is CASSESSHRGLTGELFF. CDR3 DNA: TGTGCCAGCAGTGAATCGTCACACAGGGGGCTCACCGGGGAGCTGTTTTTT.